This T cell receptor (beta chain) was identified in a study of shared clonotypes between healthy human individuals. Study as a whole: Researchers drew samples from a couple of women and three men aged 18 to 49.

This CDR3 region has 16 residues. Trimming cost V 0 bases and J 5 bases, with 16 bases left between them. From germline, CDR1 is ENHRY and CDR2 SYGVKD. Selected positively for CCR7 and CD45RO-negative, naive CD8 cells excluded terminally differentiated effector memory CD45RA+ cells. Sequenced by immunoSEQ multiplex PCR; TCRdb stores in-frame clones only, minus some. The sample carries about 800,000 clones, 96% recorded once. The chain has TRBV10-3 and TRBJ2-5; no firm D call. Material: naive CD8+ T cells sorted from blood. The sequence derives from a man aged 30 to 39 in good health. CDR3 nucleotide sequence: TGTGCCATCAGTGAGTCAACCGGGCGCTCGGCCGAGACCCAGTACTTC. Translated, it gives CAISESTGRSAETQYF.